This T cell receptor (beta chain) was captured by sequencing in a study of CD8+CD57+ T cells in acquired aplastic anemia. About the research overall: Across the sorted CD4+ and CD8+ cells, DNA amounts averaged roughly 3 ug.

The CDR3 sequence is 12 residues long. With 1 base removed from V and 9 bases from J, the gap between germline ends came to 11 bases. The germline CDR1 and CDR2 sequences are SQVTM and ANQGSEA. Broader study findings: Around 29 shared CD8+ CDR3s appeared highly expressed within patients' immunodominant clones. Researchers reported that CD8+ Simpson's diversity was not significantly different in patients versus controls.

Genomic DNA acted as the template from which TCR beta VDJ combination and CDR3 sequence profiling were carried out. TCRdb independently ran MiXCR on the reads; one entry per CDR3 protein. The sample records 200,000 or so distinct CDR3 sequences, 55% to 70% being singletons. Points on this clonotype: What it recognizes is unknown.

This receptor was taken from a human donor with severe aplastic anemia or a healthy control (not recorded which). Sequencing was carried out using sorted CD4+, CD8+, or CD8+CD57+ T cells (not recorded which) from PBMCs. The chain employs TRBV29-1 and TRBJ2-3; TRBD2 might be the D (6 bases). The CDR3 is CSVEAGAETQYF. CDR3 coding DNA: TGCAGCGTTGAAGCGGGAGCGGAGACGCAGTATTTT.